This TCR beta chain was retrieved from a study of vaccination and CD4 T cells after COVID-19. Study overall: Stimulation of cells relied on overlapping spike peptides derived from SARS-CoV-2, HCoV-NL63, HCoV-OC43 and HCoV-229E. Control cultures used a CEFX viral epitope pool, an HIV-1 Nef peptide pool, or no peptide.

The Oncomine TCR Beta short-read assay sequenced DNA from cultured CD4+ T cells. TCRdb re-called the PCR reads through MiXCR, storing one row per CDR3 protein. The table includes around 4,500 distinct CDR3 sequences, under 50% detected once. This clonotype was counted between two and nine times. The antigen remains undetermined. J was trimmed by 3 bases and V by 4 bases; bases with no gene match: 6. CDR1 and CDR2 (germline): MNHEY, SVGEGT. CDR3 length equals 15 residues. Treatment reported: roughly ten-day PBMC culture with coronavirus spike peptide pools or control peptides (ViraFEST assay). Sequencing used CD4+ T cells from blood, cultured in vitro. The clonotype comes from a human donor who had recovered from COVID-19. The chain joins TRBV6-2 or TRBV6-3 to TRBJ2-5, with 9 bases fitting TRBD2. CDR3 sequence reads: CASSLAGEGEETQYF. The CDR3 DNA sequence: TGTGCCAGCAGTTTAGCGGGAGAGGGTGAAGAGACCCAGTACTTC.